This TCR beta chain was captured by sequencing in a study of blood T cell repertoires in COVID-19 (dated by TCRdb to the early 2020s). Turning to the overall study: Samples covering the acute and convalescent phases of COVID-19 were provided by collaborators in the United States, Italy and Spain. The material from the prospective study consisted of cDNA or gDNA derived from T cells, B-cell-depleted T cells, or PBMCs. Subjects who had been exposed to COVID-19, were actively infected with it, or had recovered from it provided the deeply sampled blood TCRbeta repertoires that made up the dataset. The repertoires were made available in a free public database intended to serve as a resource for research on the immune response to SARS-CoV-2. The samples were drawn from two sources: the first 160 participants of the ongoing ImmuneRACE study, and fewer than 1,500 subjects contributed by 6 global collaborators. Nearly every sample came with metadata listing a de-identified subject ID, COVID-19 status, age in years and sex. Where HLA class I and class II types were available, the types were taken from metadata supplied by the sample provider, not from assay-based typing. Study-wide findings and limitations: Clinical and demographic metadata were provided uncurated, with the amount varying by source and participant.

Whole blood was collected in K2EDTA tubes by collaborating institutions according to the institutions' own protocols. Collaborator samples were shipped for TCRbeta analysis as frozen whole blood, isolated PBMCs, or DNA extracted from either sample type. Unmatched junction bases come to 9, with V trimmed by 4 bases and J by 6 bases. The cysteine opens and the phenylalanine closes a CDR3 of 14 amino acids. Only CDR3 DNA remains: 42 bases, in frame from the first base. Reading the germline V gene gives CDR1 SGDLS and CDR2 YYNGEE. TCRbeta CDR3 regions were amplified from genomic DNA by means of the immunoSEQ Assay, a bias-controlled multiplex PCR. As for how the authors treated the data: The number of nucleated cells in each sample was estimated by amplification of reference gene primers within the assay. To quantify the absolute abundance of each unique TCRbeta CDR3 rearrangement, sequence reads were collapsed and filtered. Productive Simpson clonality was computed per sample as the square root of Simpson's diversity index over productive rearrangements. Not all clones reach the TCRdb copy of this immuneACCESS table, which keeps in-frame sequences only. Checked studies attribute under half of the gap to unresolved V genes and leave the rest unexplained. The V and J calls and clone size were taken over from that table, and D and trimming were inferred from the DNA. This sample holds about 280,000 clones; 65% to 90% were observed only once. Roughly 15% of the sample rests with the top ten.

About this clone itself: The antigen it binds to is not known. It has no much larger one-base neighbor in the sample; base qualities were not kept.

The sequence is built from TRBV9 and TRBJ2-7; 8 middle bases align to TRBD1. The material sequenced was peripheral blood. This receptor was identified in a human donor in a cohort sampled during active COVID-19. The CDR3 region: CASSLTGQGGEQYF. The DNA reads TGTGCCAGCAGCCTCACCGGACAGGGCGGCGAGCAGTACTTC.